This T cell receptor (beta chain) is drawn from a study of PD-1 blockade in classical Hodgkin lymphoma. Findings and limits, study-wide: Patients who initiated nivolumab within 1 year of ASCT were excluded. Baseline diversity resembling that of newly diagnosed patients was seen in complete responders.

The CDR3 totals 15 residues. V lost 5 bases and J lost 4, with 14 bases in between. Germline V gives CDR1 SGHVS, CDR2 FQNEAQ. About this clone: As yet, its antigen is unknown.

Sequencing used immunoSEQ multiplex PCR; TCRdb keeps in-frame clones, though not all of them. Of 90,000 or so clones listed, about three quarters are singletons. Noted time point: cycle 4 day 1 (C4D1), after six to seven weeks of nivolumab. Relapse was seen in all patients after autologous stem cell transplantation, and brentuximab vedotin exposure was variable. The specimen comprised peripheral blood mononuclear cells (PBMCs), sampled before the fourth cycle of nivolumab. The sequence derives from a human donor with classical Hodgkin lymphoma. J is TRBJ1-4 and V is TRBV7-8; tentative D call: TRBD1 (5 bases). This chain's CDR3 is CASSEPGRHNEKLFF. The CDR3 bases are TGTGCCAGCAGCGAACCGGGACGGCATAATGAAAAACTGTTTTTT.